This TCR beta chain was sequenced during a study of shared clonotypes between healthy human individuals. In germline, CDR1 is MNHNS, CDR2 SASEGT. Trimming removed 2 bases from V and 4 bases from J; junction bases left unmatched: 14. This CDR3 region has 19 residues. Generated by immunoSEQ multiplex PCR, the TCRdb table keeps only in-frame clones and is missing some. This table holds hundreds of thousands of clones, around 73% found once. The chain joins TRBV6-1 to TRBJ1-1; 12 bases are a match to TRBD1. The TCR was taken from a woman in her twenties or thirties in good health. The sample taken for sequencing was memory CD4+ T cells sorted from blood. Subset reported: CD45RA-negative fraction. CDR3 nucleotide sequence: TGTGCCAGCAGTGAAAAACTCTCCGGGACAGGGGGCGTGGGCACTGAAGCTTTCTTT. Its translation is CASSEKLSGTGGVGTEAFF.